This record covers a single T cell receptor beta chain. Enrollees, roughly 18 to 89 years old, lived in fewer than 25 US areas. This entry is derived from a study of blood T cell repertoires in COVID-19. This CDR3 comprises 12 residues. CDR1 is SGHTA, CDR2 FQGNSA, per germline. The V gene lost 3 bases and the J gene lost 6 bases, with 7 bases spanning the gap. TCRdb's table, derived via immunoSEQ multiplex PCR, lists solely in-frame clones and lacks some. The sample has 100,000 to 150,000 clones, about 86% seen once; the top ten hold 2% to 2.5%. Sequenced sample: PBMCs or T cells enriched from blood (not recorded which). This chain joins TRBV7-2 and TRBJ2-3; no definite D call. The receptor was isolated from a man in his forties or fifties with acute COVID-19. Here the CDR3 reads CASSFFGDTQYF. The DNA of the CDR3 is TGTGCCAGCAGCTTCTTCGGGGATACGCAGTATTTT.